The T cell receptor (beta chain) under discussion was sequenced for a study of cytomegalovirus exposure and HLA in healthy donors. The wider study: HLA-typed donors were the source of around 87 million unique TCRs, which an early data release held.

Study conclusions and caveats: Based on reports, TCR beta sequences accurately predicted HLA-A and HLA-B alleles for most subjects.

Healthy bone marrow donors supplied every sample. This CDR3 region has 16 residues. Germline trimming cut 0 bases from V and 3 bases from J; bases unmatched to any gene: 3. Germline CDR1 is PRHDT and CDR2 is FYEKMQ (reference sequence). Notes on this clone: Antigen: not known.

PCR amplification relied on 60 Vbeta primers (plus 13 Jbeta primers). Assay used: immunoSEQ multiplex PCR; TCRdb lists only in-frame clones, some missing. The sample yields about 210,000 clones, around 79% seen once. The chain joins TRBV13 to TRBJ2-5, with 11 bases matching TRBD2. Sequenced sample: PBMCs. The sequence came from a male donor in good health and CMV-seropositive. This chain's CDR3 is CASSLGPGLAEETQYF. CDR3 DNA sequence: TGTGCCAGCAGCTTAGGGCCGGGACTAGCGGAAGAGACCCAGTACTTC.